Listed here are 32 T cell receptor beta chains from one sample, sequenced in a study of T cell repertoires in cytomegalovirus infection. TCRdb used MiXCR to reprocess the reads, holding one entry per CDR3 protein. The table records 680,000 or so distinct CDR3 sequences, 35% of them present only once. The sequencing input was PBMCs. The receptors originated from a human donor in good health (CMV status not recorded). Some clones in this sample may be carry-over from other donors' samples.

The chain employs TRBV18 and TRBJ2-7; D call uncertain. Trimming left V 7 bases short and J 1 base short, with 23 bases between. The germline V gene encodes CDR1 KGHSH and CDR2 LQKENI. There are 17 residues in the CDR3. The DNA of the CDR3 is TGTGCCAGCTGCCCATCAGCCGGCGTCCGGAGTTCCTACGAGCAGTACTTC. It is translated as CASCPSAGVRSSYEQYF. The full variable domain, its missing parts supplied by reference TRBV18 and TRBJ2-7, is NAGVMQNPRHLVRRRGQEARLRCSPMKGHSHVYWYRQLPEEGLKFMVYLQKENIIDESGMPKERFSAEFPKEGPSILRIQQVVRGDSAAYFCASCPSAGVRSSYEQYFGPGTRLTVT.

This chain joins TRBV7-9 and TRBJ1-1, with D maybe TRBD1 (5 bases). With 2 bases removed from V and 0 bases from J, the gap between germline ends came to 13 bases. The CDR3 is 16 residues long. The germline gives CDR1 SEHNR, CDR2 FQNEAQ (reference sequence). CDR3 protein: CASSLRPGQMNTEAFF. The CDR3 DNA reads as TGTGCCAGCAGCTTAAGGCCCGGACAAATGAACACTGAAGCTTTCTTT.

The V and J genes are TRBV28 and TRBJ1-1, with D unresolved. The CDR3 is 13 amino acids. The germline gives CDR1 MDHEN, CDR2 SYDVKM. Trimming cost V 8 bases and J 7 bases, with 17 bases left between them. CDR3 sequence: CASGPTGLLEAFF. CDR3 DNA sequence: TGTGCCAGCGGACCGACCGGGTTACTTGAAGCTTTCTTT.

In its sample, this clonotype was seen a few times. J is TRBJ2-7 and V is TRBV6-6; 12 positions match TRBD2. Germline lookup yields CDR1 MNHNY and CDR2 SVGAGI (reference sequence). This CDR3 has 17 amino acids. Trimming took 5 bases from V and 2 from J; bases not matched to a gene: 10. The CDR3 here is CASSTGTSGFTAYEQYF. The CDR3, as DNA: TGTGCCAGCAGTACCGGGACTAGCGGGTTCACGGCCTACGAGCAGTACTTC.

V usage is TRBV15 and J usage is TRBJ2-1; D remains ambiguous. CDR3 length: 11 amino acids. Trimming removed 5 bases at V and 10 bases at J, with 9 bases between. CDR1 is LNHNV and CDR2 is YYDKDF in the germline V gene (reference sequence). The CDR3 DNA follows: TGTGCCACCAGCCGGACCGGGGAGCAGTTCTTC. Residues: CATSRTGEQFF. The full variable domain, rest sourced from reference TRBV15 and TRBJ2-1, is DAMVIQNPRYQVTQFGKPVTLSCSQTLNHNVMYWYQQKSSQAPKLLFHYYDKDFNNEADTPDNFQSRRPNTSFCFLDIRSPGLGDTAMYLCATSRTGEQFFGPGTRLTVL.

This clonotype was observed once. A much larger clonotype is one base distant, so this may be a read error. This CDR3 is missing its conserved last phenylalanine or tryptophan, likely due to a read error. Here the CDR3 reads CASSRSGALYNEQFL. CDR3 nucleotides: TGTGCCAGCAGCCGTAGCGGGGCCCTTTACAATGAGCAGTTCTTA. The V and J genes are TRBV5-6 and TRBJ2-1; 8 bases match TRBD2. The CDR3 spans 15 residues. With V trimmed by 4 bases and J by 4 bases, 7 bases remained unmatched. Germline CDR1 and CDR2: SGHDT and YYEEEE.

This clonotype was observed many times. The chain joins TRBV6-1 to TRBJ2-5; 7 nucleotides align to TRBD2. Per the germline V gene, CDR1 is MNHNS and CDR2 is SASEGT. The CDR3 extends over 16 amino acids. Unmatched junction bases numbered 8, after V lost 1 base and J lost 3 bases. CDR3 sequence: CASSEVRGEGKETQYF. In DNA form, the CDR3 reads TGTGCCAGCAGTGAAGTTCGGGGGGAAGGCAAAGAGACCCAGTACTTC.

In this sample, this clonotype turned up a few times. This may stem from a read error, because a much larger clone lies one nucleotide away. The rearrangement joins TRBV28 to TRBJ2-1; D not resolved. The CDR3 covers 11 residues. The germline CDR1 and CDR2 sequences are MDHEN and SYDVKM. Trimming took 5 bases from V and 4 from J, leaving 3 bases between them. CDR3: CASSHYNEQFF. The CDR3 DNA follows: TGTGCCAGCAGTCATTACAATGAGCAGTTCTTC. Variable domain in full (rest from reference TRBV28 and TRBJ2-1): DVKVTQSSRYLVKRTGEKVFLECVQDMDHENMFWYRQDPGLGLRLIYFSYDVKMKEKGDIPEGYSVSREKKERFSLILESASTNQTSMYLCASSHYNEQFFGPGTRLTVL.

The chain carries TRBV11-2 and TRBJ1-1; a weak D match, TRBD1 (5 bases). In germline, CDR1 is SGHAT, CDR2 FQNNGV. The CDR3 spans 14 residues. Trimming took 5 bases from V and 0 from J, leaving 10 bases between them. The CDR3 reads CASSHAGLNTEAFF. Here the CDR3 DNA reads TGTGCCAGCAGCCACGCAGGGCTGAACACTGAAGCTTTCTTT.

In its sample, this clonotype was seen a few times. The V gene is TRBV28, the J gene TRBJ1-5; 9 positions agree with TRBD1. Germline V gene data show CDR1 as MDHEN and CDR2 as SYDVKM. With V trimmed by 8 bases and J by 0 bases, 11 bases remained unmatched. The CDR3 is 17 residues long. The CDR3 coding sequence is TGTGCCAGCCTTACAGGGGGCGTCCACTATAGCAATCAGCCCCAGCATTTT. Translation: CASLTGGVHYSNQPQHF.

V is TRBV6-1 and J is TRBJ2-5; no reliable D call. Germline V gene sequence: CDR1 MNHNS, CDR2 SASEGT. This CDR3 contains 14 residues. V lost 1 base to trimming and J lost 9 bases, with 15 bases between them. DNA for the CDR3: TGTGCCAGCAGTGAAGGGGATAGGGATTGGGCCCAGTACTTC. Encoded protein: CASSEGDRDWAQYF.

The rearrangement joins TRBV9 to TRBJ1-1, with 9 bases matching TRBD1. The germline CDR1 and CDR2 sequences are SGDLS and YYNGEE. The CDR3 runs 16 residues. With V trimmed by 0 bases and J by 2 bases, 5 bases remained unmatched. DNA of the CDR3: TGTGCCAGCAGCGTAGGGACAGGGGCGTTCAACACTGAAGCTTTCTTT. Translated: CASSVGTGAFNTEAFF.

Concerning this clonotype itself: A much larger clonotype is one base distant, so this may be a read error. The CDR3 nucleotides are TGTGCCAGCATGATTAGGGGCCTGAACACTGAAGCTTTCTTT. It translates to CASMIRGLNTEAFF. The chain couples TRBV6-5 to TRBJ1-1; TRBD1 might be the D (5 bases). This CDR3 spans 14 amino acids. Trimming stripped 7 bases from V and 0 bases from J, with 12 bases between. Germline CDR1 and CDR2: MNHEY and SVGAGI.

The V call is TRBV7-8, the J call TRBJ2-1, with TRBD1 matching over 7 bases. This CDR3 comprises 15 residues. V dropped 5 bases and J dropped 5; count of bases not matched to a gene: 9. Germline assignment: CDR1 SGHVS and CDR2 FQNEAQ. This chain's CDR3 is CASSPRTGLNNEQFF. CDR3 DNA sequence: TGTGCCAGCAGCCCCCGGACAGGATTAAACAATGAGCAGTTCTTC.

V gene TRBV5-8 combines with J gene TRBJ1-2; D not certain. The germline V and J ends were trimmed by 4 bases and 0 bases, with 7 bases remaining between them. From germline, CDR1 is SGHTS and CDR2 YDEGEE. CDR3 length: 13 amino acids. In DNA form, the CDR3 reads TGTGCCAGCAGCCAGGTCGCTAACTATGGCTACACCTTC. Protein sequence: CASSQVANYGYTF.

CDR3 residues: CASSTSGRPSYNEQFF. CDR3 coding DNA: TGTGCCAGCAGCACTAGCGGGAGGCCGTCCTACAATGAGCAGTTCTTC. This chain connects TRBV6-5 to TRBJ2-1, with TRBD2 identical over 12 bases. The CDR3 contains 16 residues. J was trimmed by 1 base and V by 6 bases; bases with no gene match: 4. Germline V gives CDR1 MNHEY, CDR2 SVGAGI.

This clonotype has only a few counts. The chain combines TRBV12-3 or TRBV12-4 with TRBJ2-1, with D perhaps TRBD1 (5 bases). This CDR3 is 15 amino acids long. The ends were cut back, 5 bases at V and 9 bases at J, with 20 bases in the middle. Here the CDR3 DNA reads TGTGCCAGCAGTCTTGACAGAAATCAGTATAGTGAGCAGTTCTTC. It specifies CASSLDRNQYSEQFF.

This clonotype has more than one count but fewer than ten. The chain uses TRBV24-1 and TRBJ2-1; TRBD2 agrees at 12 bases. The CDR3 runs to 19 residues. V lost 0 bases to trimming and J lost 10 bases; unmatched junction nucleotides: 15. The germline gives CDR1 KGHDR, CDR2 SFDVKD. CDR3 DNA: TGTGCCACCAGTGATTTGCGGGGGACTAGCGGGCTCGGCCTGCAGGAGCAGTTCTTC. Protein product: CATSDLRGTSGLGLQEQFF.

This clonotype occurred a few times. The rearrangement links TRBV20-1 to TRBJ1-1, with D possibly matching TRBD1 (5 bases). The CDR3 extends over 13 amino acids. CDR1 and CDR2 from the germline V gene are DFQATT and SNEGSKA (reference sequence). V was trimmed by 6 bases and J by 5 bases, leaving 16 bases between them. CDR3 loop: CSAPSDRGTEAFF. CDR3 nucleotides: TGCAGTGCCCCAAGCGACCGGGGGACTGAAGCTTTCTTT.

For this clonotype: A much more abundant neighbour one base away suggests this may be a read error. CDR3 sequence: CASSLDPGDYATNEKRFF. CDR3 DNA sequence: TGTGCCAGCAGCTTAGACCCAGGGGATTACGCGACTAATGAAAAACGGTTTTTT. The gene calls are TRBV7-6 and TRBJ1-4; TRBD1 is a possible D gene (6 bases). Germline-derived CDR1 and CDR2 are SGHVS and FNYEAQ. There are 18 residues in the CDR3.

This chain links TRBV19 with TRBJ1-2; no reliable D call. CDR3 length: 13 residues. Germline V gene sequence: CDR1 LNHDA, CDR2 SQIVND (reference sequence). Trimming took 6 bases from V and 5 from J, leaving 13 bases between them. The CDR3 is CASSNSGGYGYTF. CDR3 bases: TGTGCCAGTAGCAATTCCGGAGGGTATGGCTACACCTTC.

The chain recombines TRBV5-8 with TRBJ2-1, with D possibly being TRBD1 or TRBD2 (5 bases each). Germline loops: CDR1 SGHTS, CDR2 YDEGEE. Between the trimmed V and J ends, which lost 5 bases and 3 bases, there was a span of 15 bases. The CDR3 consists of 15 residues. The CDR3: CASSTRGSSYNEQFF. For the CDR3, the DNA is TGTGCCAGCAGTACCCGGGGCAGTAGCTACAATGAGCAGTTCTTC.

Notes on this clonotype: At one boundary the junction diverges from the germline segment, which might be a read error. The chain's CDR3 is CASSLGTGDTGELLF. The CDR3 DNA is TGTGCCAGCAGCTTAGGAACGGGTGACACCGGGGAGCTGTTATTT. This chain links TRBV7-6 with TRBJ2-2; D perhaps matches TRBD2 (5 bases). Germline CDR1 and CDR2: SGHVS and FNYEAQ. The CDR3 sequence is 15 residues long.

The chain couples TRBV12-3 or TRBV12-4 to TRBJ1-2, with D possibly TRBD1 on 6 matching bases. This CDR3 is built from 14 residues. Trimming took off 5 bases at V and 0 bases at J, with 10 bases between the two ends. Here the CDR3 DNA reads TGTGCCAGCAGTCAGGGGTCCTCTAACTATGGCTACACCTTC. Its translation: CASSQGSSNYGYTF.

CDR3 protein: CAISEGQVQPQHF. For the CDR3, the DNA is TGTGCCATCAGTGAGGGACAGGTTCAGCCCCAGCATTTT. The V and J genes are TRBV10-3 and TRBJ1-5, with 7 positions matching TRBD1. The CDR3 extends over 13 amino acids. V trimming: 2 bases; J trimming: 6 bases; junction bases outside the gene matches: 1. Germline V gene data show CDR1 as ENHRY and CDR2 as SYGVKD.

This rearrangement joins TRBV20-1 to TRBJ1-5, with D unclear. V gave up 3 bases and J gave up 0 bases, with 9 bases separating them. CDR1 DFQATT and CDR2 SNEGSKA come from the germline V gene (reference sequence). The CDR3 is 14 amino acids. The chain's CDR3 is CSASLGNSNQPQHF. The DNA for the CDR3 is TGCAGTGCTAGTCTGGGGAATAGCAATCAGCCCCAGCATTTT.

The chain recombines TRBV28 with TRBJ1-6, with D unresolved. Trimming removed 4 bases at V and 10 bases at J, with 11 bases between. The CDR3 covers 13 residues. Germline CDR1 and CDR2: MDHEN and SYDVKM. The CDR3 DNA follows: TGTGCCAGCAGTTCCTACCTGGGGTCACCCCTCCACTTT. Its protein product is CASSSYLGSPLHF.

As for this clonotype: At one end, the junction sequence differs from germline, possibly due to a read error. The rearrangement joins TRBV29-1 to TRBJ1-2, with TRBD1 matching 9 bases. The CDR3 loop spans 14 amino acids. Germline assignment: CDR1 SQVTM and CDR2 ANQGSEA. The CDR3 loop reads CSGERQGVAEGYTF. The CDR3 DNA reads as TGCAGCGGTGAACGACAGGGGGTAGCGGAGGGCTACACCTTC.

The V and J genes are TRBV15 and TRBJ1-6, with D perhaps matching TRBD1 (6 bases). Trimming removed 0 bases from V and 6 bases from J, with 12 bases in between. The V gene's germline CDR1 is LNHNV and CDR2 YYDKDF (reference sequence). The CDR3 sequence is 16 residues long. For the CDR3, the DNA is TGTGCCACCAGCAGAGATCCCGGGGGGCCTAATTCACCCCTCCACTTT. Translation gives CATSRDPGGPNSPLHF. The variable domain in full, with the rest retrieved from reference TRBV15 and TRBJ1-6, is DAMVIQNPRYQVTQFGKPVTLSCSQTLNHNVMYWYQQKSSQAPKLLFHYYDKDFNNEADTPDNFQSRRPNTSFCFLDIRSPGLGDTAMYLCATSRDPGGPNSPLHFGNGTRLTVT.

The V call is TRBV19, the J call TRBJ2-5; 7 nucleotides match TRBD2. This CDR3 has 15 amino acids. The V and J ends lost 4 bases and 5 bases, in that order; junction bases with no gene match: 10. Germline assignment: CDR1 LNHDA and CDR2 SQIVND (reference sequence). The CDR3 loop reads CASSTSGRERETQYF. The CDR3, as DNA: TGTGCCAGTAGTACCTCAGGGCGGGAGAGGGAGACCCAGTACTTC.

The chain joins TRBV5-1 to TRBJ2-5, with TRBD1 matching 10 bases. V was pared by 1 base and J by 6 bases, with 6 bases of the junction left unmatched. CDR1 and CDR2 (germline): SGHRS, YFSETQ. This CDR3 comprises 15 residues. As DNA, the CDR3 is TGCGCCAGCAGCTTGAAGGGACAGGGGATGAAGACCCAGTACTTC. Translating gives CASSLKGQGMKTQYF.

This rearrangement joins TRBV7-9 to TRBJ2-3; TRBD2 agrees at 10 bases. V shed 6 bases and J 0 bases; nucleotides not matched to a gene: 3. CDR3 length: 15 amino acids. CDR1 and CDR2 from the germline V gene are SEHNR and FQNEAQ (reference sequence). The CDR3 protein is CASRSAGGSTDTQYF. CDR3 bases: TGTGCCAGCAGGTCAGCGGGAGGGAGCACAGATACGCAGTATTTT.